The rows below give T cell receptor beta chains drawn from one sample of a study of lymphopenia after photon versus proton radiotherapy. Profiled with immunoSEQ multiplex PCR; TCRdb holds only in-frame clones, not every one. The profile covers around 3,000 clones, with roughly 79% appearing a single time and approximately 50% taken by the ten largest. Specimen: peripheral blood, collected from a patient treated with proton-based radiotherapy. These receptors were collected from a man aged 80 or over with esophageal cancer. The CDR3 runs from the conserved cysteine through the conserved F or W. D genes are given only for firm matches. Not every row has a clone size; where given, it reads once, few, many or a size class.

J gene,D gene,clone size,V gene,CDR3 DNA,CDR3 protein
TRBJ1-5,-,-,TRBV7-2,TGTGCCAGCAGCCTTCGGAGGGGAGGGACCCAGCCCCAGCATTTT,CASSLRRGGTQPQHF
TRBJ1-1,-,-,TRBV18,TGTGCCAGCTCACCGGGGGTGAACACTGAAGCTTTCTTT,CASSPGVNTEAFF
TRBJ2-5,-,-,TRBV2,TGTGCCAGCGAGGTGGGGATGGAGACCCAGTACTTC,CASEVGMETQYF
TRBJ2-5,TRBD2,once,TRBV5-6,TGTGCCAGCTCGGGGACTAGCGGTCAAGAGACCCAGTACTTC,CASSGTSGQETQYF
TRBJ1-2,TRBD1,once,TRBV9,TGTGCCAGCAGCCCCGAGGGGACAGGGGGCTCCTGGGGCTACACCTTC,CASSPEGTGGSWGYTF
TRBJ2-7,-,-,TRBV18,TGTGCCAGCTCAGCCGGACAAACCTACGAGCAGTACTTC,CASSAGQTYEQYF
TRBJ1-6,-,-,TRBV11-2,TGTGCCAGCAGCCGGGGGAATTCACCCCTCCACTTT,CASSRGNSPLHF
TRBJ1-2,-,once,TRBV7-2,TGTGCCAGCAGCTTAGTGACGGCAGGGAACTATGGCTACACCTTC,CASSLVTAGNYGYTF
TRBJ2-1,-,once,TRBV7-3,TGTGCCAGCAGCTTAATAGGTAGCTCCTACAATGAGCAGTTCTTC,CASSLIGSSYNEQFF
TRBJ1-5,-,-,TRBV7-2,TGTGCCAGCAGCGAACCGGGAGAACAGCCCCAGCATTTT,CASSEPGEQPQHF
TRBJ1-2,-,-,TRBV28,TGTGCCAGCAGTTCCGGGACGGAGTACTATGGCTACACCTTC,CASSSGTEYYGYTF
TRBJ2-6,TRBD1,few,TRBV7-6,TGTGCCAGCAGCTTGACAGGGGAAGCCAACGTCCTGACTTTC,CASSLTGEANVLTF
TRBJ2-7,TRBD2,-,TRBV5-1,TGCGCCAGCAGCTCACTAGCGGGAGCGTACGAGCAGTACTTC,CASSSLAGAYEQYF
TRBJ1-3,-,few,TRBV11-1,TGTGCCAGCAGCCCCCCCGACAGGACCATGGGAAACACCATATATTTT,CASSPPDRTMGNTIYF
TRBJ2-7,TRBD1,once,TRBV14,TGTGCCAGCAGCCAAGAGCAGGGGGCTGCCTACGAGCAGTACTTC,CASSQEQGAAYEQYF
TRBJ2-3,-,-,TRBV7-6,TGTGCCAGCAGCTTTCAGGCAACCACAGATACGCAGTATTTT,CASSFQATTDTQYF
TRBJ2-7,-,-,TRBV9,TGTGCCAGCAGCGTAGAGGGCGGGTACACCTACGAGCAGTACTTC,CASSVEGGYTYEQYF
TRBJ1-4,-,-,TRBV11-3,TGTGCCAGCAGTCGGAGTACAGGGATCGGCGAAAAACTGTTTTTT,CASSRSTGIGEKLFF
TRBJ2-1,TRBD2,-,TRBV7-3,TGTGCCAGCGCCTTTCTGTTAAGCGGGAGCTCCTACAATGAGCAGTTCTTC,CASAFLLSGSSYNEQFF
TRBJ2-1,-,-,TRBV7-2,TGTGCCAGCAGCTTAGTGGGAGGGGGCTTGGGCAATGAGCAGTTCTTC,CASSLVGGGLGNEQFF
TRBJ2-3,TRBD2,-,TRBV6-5,TGTGCCAGCAGTTTAGCGGGGGGGCTGGGAGATACGCAGTATTTT,CASSLAGGLGDTQYF
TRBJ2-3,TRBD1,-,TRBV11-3,TGTGCCAGCCGACAGAGACAGGGGGCGTCAGATACGCAGTATTTT,CASRQRQGASDTQYF
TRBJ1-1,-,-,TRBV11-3,TGTGCCAGCAGCTTCGATCAGGGGAAAAGGAACACTGAAGCTTTCTTT,CASSFDQGKRNTEAFF
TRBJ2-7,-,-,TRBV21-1,TGTGCCAGCAGGGGAAGGATCGTGTGGGGCATCTACGAGCAGTACTTC,CASRGRIVWGIYEQYF
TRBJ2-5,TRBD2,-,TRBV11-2,TGTGCCAGCAGCTCCGCGGGGGAAGAGACCCAGTACTTC,CASSSAGEETQYF
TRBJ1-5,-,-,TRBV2,TGTGCCAGCAGTGAACGCAATCAGCCCCAGCATTTT,CASSERNQPQHF
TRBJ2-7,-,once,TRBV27,TGTGCCAGCAGTCTCCACCCGACAGGATCCTACGAGCAGTACTTC,CASSLHPTGSYEQYF
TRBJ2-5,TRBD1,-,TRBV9,TGTGCCAGCAGCGCGGGACAGGGGGCCTGGGAGACCCAGTACTTC,CASSAGQGAWETQYF
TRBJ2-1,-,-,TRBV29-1,TGCAGCGCCGAGGGTTACAATGAGCAGTTCTTC,CSAEGYNEQFF
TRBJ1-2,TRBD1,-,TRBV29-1,TGCAGCGTTGATGGGAGACAGGGGGTAAACTATGGCTACACCTTC,CSVDGRQGVNYGYTF
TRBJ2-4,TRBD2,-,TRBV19,TGTGCCAGTAGTATCAAACCTAGCGGGATTGCCAAAAACATTCAGTACTTC,CASSIKPSGIAKNIQYF
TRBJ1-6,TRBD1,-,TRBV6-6,TGTGCCAGCAGTACACAGGGGGCTGGATCACCCCTCCACTTT,CASSTQGAGSPLHF
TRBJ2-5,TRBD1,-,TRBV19,TGTGCCACCAACAGGGGGCTAGACCAAGAGACCCAGTACTTC,CATNRGLDQETQYF
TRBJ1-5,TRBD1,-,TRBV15,TGTGCCACCAGCAGAGATAGGGGGGACAGGGGTCAGCCCCAGCATTTT,CATSRDRGDRGQPQHF
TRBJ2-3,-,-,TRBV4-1,TGCGCCAGCAGCCTTGGGACCACAGATACGCAGTATTTT,CASSLGTTDTQYF
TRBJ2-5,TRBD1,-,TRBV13,TGTGCCAGCAGCGCCTCAGATCCGGGACAGGTTGACGAGACCCAGTACTTC,CASSASDPGQVDETQYF
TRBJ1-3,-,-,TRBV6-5,TGTGCCAGCTCGGTTGTGCCTTCTGGAAACACCATATATTTT,CASSVVPSGNTIYF
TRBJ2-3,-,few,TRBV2,TGTGCCAGCAAGGGGCTAGTCTACACAGATACGCAGTATTTT,CASKGLVYTDTQYF
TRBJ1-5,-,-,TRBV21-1,TGTGCCAGCAGCAAAGGGGCAGGTATTCAGCCCCAGCATTTT,CASSKGAGIQPQHF
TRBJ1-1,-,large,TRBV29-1,TGCAGCGTGGTCGAGACGAGCACTGAAGCTTTCTTT,CSVVETSTEAFF
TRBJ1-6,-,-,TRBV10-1,TGCGCCAGCTCCCAAACAGTAGGAAATTCACCCCTCCACTTT,CASSQTVGNSPLHF
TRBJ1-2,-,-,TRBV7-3,TGTGCCAGCGGTCTTGCGGGGATTTCTGGCTACACCTTC,CASGLAGISGYTF
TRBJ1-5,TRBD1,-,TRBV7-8,TGTGCCAGCAGCGACCTACAGGGGGCGCGGCAGCCCCAGCATTTT,CASSDLQGARQPQHF
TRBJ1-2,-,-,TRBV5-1,TGCGCCAGCAGCTTGTGGGAGAACTATGGCTACACCTTC,CASSLWENYGYTF
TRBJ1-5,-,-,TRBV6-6,TGTGCCAGCAGTACCAGGGTTACTCAGCCCCAGCATTTT,CASSTRVTQPQHF
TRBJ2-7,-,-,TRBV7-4,TGTGCCAGCAATCGTAGACAGGCCCCCTACGAGCAGTACTTC,CASNRRQAPYEQYF
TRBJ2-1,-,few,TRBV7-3,TGTGCCAGCAGCCTACTCACAGCCGGAGATGAGCAGTTCTTC,CASSLLTAGDEQFF
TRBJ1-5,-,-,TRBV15,TGTGCCACCAGCAGAGGACAGTATCAGCCCCAGCATTTT,CATSRGQYQPQHF
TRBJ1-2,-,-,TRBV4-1,TGCGCCAGCAGCCACCCCAGGGGAGGCTACACCTTC,CASSHPRGGYTF